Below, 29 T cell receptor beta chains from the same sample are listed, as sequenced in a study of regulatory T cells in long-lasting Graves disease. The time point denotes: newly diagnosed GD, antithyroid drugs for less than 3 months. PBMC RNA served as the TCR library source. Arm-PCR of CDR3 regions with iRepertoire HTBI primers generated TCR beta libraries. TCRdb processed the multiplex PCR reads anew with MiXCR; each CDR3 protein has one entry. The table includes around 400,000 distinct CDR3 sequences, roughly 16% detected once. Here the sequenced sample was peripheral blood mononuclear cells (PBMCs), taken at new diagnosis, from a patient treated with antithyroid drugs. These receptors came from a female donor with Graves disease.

Written as DNA, the CDR3 is TGTGCCAGCAGCGTAGAGGCTAATTCACCCCTCCACTTT. This codes for CASSVEANSPLHF. V and J are TRBV9 and TRBJ1-6; D gene uncertain. This CDR3 is built from 13 residues. V was trimmed by 0 bases and J by 6 bases, leaving 4 bases between them. Germline V gene lookup returns CDR1 SGDLS and CDR2 YYNGEE.

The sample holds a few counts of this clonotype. The CDR3 here is CASGRTVGNYGYTF. The DNA of the CDR3 is TGTGCCAGCGGACGGACAGTCGGTAACTATGGCTACACCTTC. The rearrangement joins TRBV2 to TRBJ1-2; possible D gene TRBD1, 6 bases. This CDR3 contains 14 residues. Trimming left V 8 bases short and J 1 base short, with 14 bases between. Germline V CDR1 and CDR2: SNHLY, FYNNEI.

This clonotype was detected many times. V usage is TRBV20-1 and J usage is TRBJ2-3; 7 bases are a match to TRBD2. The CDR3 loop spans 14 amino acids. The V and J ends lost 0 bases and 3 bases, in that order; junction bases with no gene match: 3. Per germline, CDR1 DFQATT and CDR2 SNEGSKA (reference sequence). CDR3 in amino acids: CSARDQRGTDTQYF. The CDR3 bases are TGCAGTGCTAGAGACCAGCGGGGTACAGATACGCAGTATTTT.

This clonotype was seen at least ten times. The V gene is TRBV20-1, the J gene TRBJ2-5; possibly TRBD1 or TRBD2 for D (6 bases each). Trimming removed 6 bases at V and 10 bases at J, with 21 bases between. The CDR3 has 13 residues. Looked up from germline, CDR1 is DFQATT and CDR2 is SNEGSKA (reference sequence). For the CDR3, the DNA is TGCAGTGCCGTTGGGGGGCCGGCACTTGACCAGTACTTC. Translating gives CSAVGGPALDQYF.

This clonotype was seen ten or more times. The CDR3 sequence is CASRTQGYNEQFF. The CDR3 DNA reads as TGTGCCAGCAGGACACAGGGCTACAATGAGCAGTTCTTC. J is TRBJ2-1 and V is TRBV2, with TRBD1 as a possible D gene (6 bases). V was cut by 6 bases and J by 3 bases, with 9 bases left in between. Per germline, CDR1 SNHLY and CDR2 FYNNEI. This CDR3 contains 13 residues.

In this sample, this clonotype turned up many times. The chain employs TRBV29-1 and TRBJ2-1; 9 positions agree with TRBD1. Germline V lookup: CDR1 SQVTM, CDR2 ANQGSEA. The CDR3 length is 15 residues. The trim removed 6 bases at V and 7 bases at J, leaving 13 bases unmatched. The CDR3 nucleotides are TGCAGCGTGACCACCGGGACAGGGAGAAGGAATGAGCAGTTCTTC. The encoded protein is CSVTTGTGRRNEQFF.

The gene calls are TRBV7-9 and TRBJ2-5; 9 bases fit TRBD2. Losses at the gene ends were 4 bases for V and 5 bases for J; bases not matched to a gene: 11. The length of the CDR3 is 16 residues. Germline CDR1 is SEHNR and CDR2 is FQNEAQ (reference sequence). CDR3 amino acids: CASSYLTGLAGETQYF. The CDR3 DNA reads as TGTGCCAGCAGCTACCTCACGGGACTAGCTGGGGAGACCCAGTACTTC.

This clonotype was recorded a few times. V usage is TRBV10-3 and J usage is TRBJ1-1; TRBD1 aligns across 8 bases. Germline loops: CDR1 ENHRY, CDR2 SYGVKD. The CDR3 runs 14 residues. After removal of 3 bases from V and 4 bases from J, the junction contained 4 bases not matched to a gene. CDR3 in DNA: TGTGCCATCAGTGATTGGGACAGGTCCACTGAAGCTTTCTTT. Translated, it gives CAISDWDRSTEAFF.

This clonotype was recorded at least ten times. This CDR3 is CASSPQISTDTQYF. CDR3 DNA: TGTGCCAGCAGCCCCCAGATCTCCACAGATACGCAGTATTTT. The rearrangement uses TRBV7-9 and TRBJ2-3; D not resolved. This CDR3 has 14 residues. Trimming took off 5 bases at V and 2 bases at J, with 11 bases between the two ends. Per the germline V gene, CDR1 is SEHNR and CDR2 is FQNEAQ (reference sequence).

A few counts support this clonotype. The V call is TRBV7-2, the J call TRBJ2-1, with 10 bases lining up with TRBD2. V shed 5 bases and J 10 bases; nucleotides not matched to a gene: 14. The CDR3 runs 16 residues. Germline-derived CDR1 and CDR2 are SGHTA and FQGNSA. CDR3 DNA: TGTGCCAGCAGCCAAAGAGGACTAGCGGAGTTTACAGAGCAGTTCTTC. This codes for CASSQRGLAEFTEQFF.

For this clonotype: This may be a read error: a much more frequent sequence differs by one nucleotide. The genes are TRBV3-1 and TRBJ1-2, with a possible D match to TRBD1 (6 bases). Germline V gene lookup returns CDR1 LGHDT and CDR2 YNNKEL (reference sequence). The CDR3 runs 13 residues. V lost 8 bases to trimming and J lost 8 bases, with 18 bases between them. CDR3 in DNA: TGTGCCAGCGGCCCCAGGACAGTAAGCGGCTACACCTTC. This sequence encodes CASGPRTVSGYTF.

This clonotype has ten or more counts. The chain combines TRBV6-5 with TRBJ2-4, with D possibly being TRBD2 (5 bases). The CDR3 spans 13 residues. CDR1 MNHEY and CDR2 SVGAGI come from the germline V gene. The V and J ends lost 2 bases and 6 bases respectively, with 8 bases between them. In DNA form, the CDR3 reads TGTGCCAGCAGTTACGGCGGGCGAAACATTCAGTACTTC. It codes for CASSYGGRNIQYF.

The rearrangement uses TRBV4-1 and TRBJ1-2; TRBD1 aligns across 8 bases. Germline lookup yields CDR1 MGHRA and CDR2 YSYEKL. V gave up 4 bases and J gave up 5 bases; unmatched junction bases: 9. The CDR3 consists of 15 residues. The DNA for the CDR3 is TGCGCCAGCAGCCTCGACAGGGGCGGATGGTATGGCTACACCTTC. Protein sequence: CASSLDRGGWYGYTF.

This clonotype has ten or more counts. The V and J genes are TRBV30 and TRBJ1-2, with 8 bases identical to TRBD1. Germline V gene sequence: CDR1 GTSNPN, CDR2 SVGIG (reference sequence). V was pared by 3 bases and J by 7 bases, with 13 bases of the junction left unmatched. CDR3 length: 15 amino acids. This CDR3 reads CAWRALTGDWGGYTF. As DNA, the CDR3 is TGTGCCTGGAGGGCCCTGACAGGGGACTGGGGTGGCTACACCTTC.

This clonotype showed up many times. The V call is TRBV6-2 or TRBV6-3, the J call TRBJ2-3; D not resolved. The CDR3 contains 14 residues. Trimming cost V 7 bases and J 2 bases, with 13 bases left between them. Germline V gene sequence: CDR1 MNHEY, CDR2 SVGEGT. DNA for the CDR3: TGTGCCAGCACTAAGGACCGCCTCACAGATACGCAGTATTTT. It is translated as CASTKDRLTDTQYF.

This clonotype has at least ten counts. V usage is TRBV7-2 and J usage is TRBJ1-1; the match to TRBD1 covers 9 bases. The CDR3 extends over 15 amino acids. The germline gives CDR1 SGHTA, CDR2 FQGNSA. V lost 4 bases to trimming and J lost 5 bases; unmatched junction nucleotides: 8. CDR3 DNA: TGTGCCAGCAGCTCGACCGGGACAGGGTTTACTGAAGCTTTCTTT. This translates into CASSSTGTGFTEAFF.

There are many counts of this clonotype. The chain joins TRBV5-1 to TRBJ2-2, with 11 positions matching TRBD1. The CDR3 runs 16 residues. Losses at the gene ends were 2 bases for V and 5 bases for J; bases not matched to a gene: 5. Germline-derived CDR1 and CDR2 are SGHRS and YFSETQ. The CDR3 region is CASSFGGQGATGELFF. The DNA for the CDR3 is TGCGCCAGCAGCTTTGGTGGACAGGGGGCTACCGGGGAGCTGTTTTTT.

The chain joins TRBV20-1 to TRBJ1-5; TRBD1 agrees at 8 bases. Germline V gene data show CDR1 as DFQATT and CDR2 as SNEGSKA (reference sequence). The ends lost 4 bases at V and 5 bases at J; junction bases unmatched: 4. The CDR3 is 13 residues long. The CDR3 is CSAIRTGHQPQHF. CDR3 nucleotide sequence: TGCAGTGCTATACGGACAGGGCATCAGCCCCAGCATTTT.

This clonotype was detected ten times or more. The CDR3 nucleotides are TGTGCCAGCAGTTACGCGACAGGGGGCTACACAGATACGCAGTATTTT. It specifies CASSYATGGYTDTQYF. The chain is built from TRBV6-5 and TRBJ2-3, with 10 bases fitting TRBD1. Germline assignment: CDR1 MNHEY and CDR2 SVGAGI. CDR3 length: 16 residues. Trimming took 2 bases from V and 2 from J; bases not matched to a gene: 4.

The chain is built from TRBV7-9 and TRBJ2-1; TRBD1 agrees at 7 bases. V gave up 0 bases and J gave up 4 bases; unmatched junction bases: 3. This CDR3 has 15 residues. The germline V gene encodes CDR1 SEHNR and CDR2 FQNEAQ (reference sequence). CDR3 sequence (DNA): TGTGCCAGCAGCTTAGCGCTGGGACAGTACAATGAGCAGTTCTTC. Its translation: CASSLALGQYNEQFF.

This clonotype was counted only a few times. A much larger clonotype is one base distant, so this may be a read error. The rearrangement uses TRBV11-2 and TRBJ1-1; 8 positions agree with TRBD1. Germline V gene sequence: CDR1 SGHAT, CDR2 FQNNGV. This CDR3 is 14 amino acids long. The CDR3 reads CASSSAGGRTEASF. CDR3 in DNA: TGTGCCAGCAGCTCGGCAGGGGGCAGAACTGAAGCTTCCTTT.

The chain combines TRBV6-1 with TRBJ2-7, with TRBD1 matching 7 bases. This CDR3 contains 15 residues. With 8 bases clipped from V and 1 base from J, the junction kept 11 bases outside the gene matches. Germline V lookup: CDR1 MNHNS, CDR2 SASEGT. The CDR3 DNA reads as TGTGCCAGCGGACCCCCGGGACAGTATTCCTACGAGCAGTACTTC. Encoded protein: CASGPPGQYSYEQYF.

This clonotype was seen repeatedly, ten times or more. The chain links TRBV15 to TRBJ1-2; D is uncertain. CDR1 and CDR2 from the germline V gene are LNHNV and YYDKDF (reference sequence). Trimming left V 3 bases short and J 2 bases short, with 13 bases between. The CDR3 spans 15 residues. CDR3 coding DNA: TGTGCCACCAGCAGCTCGGGAAAGGGAAACTATGGCTACACCTTC. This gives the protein CATSSSGKGNYGYTF.

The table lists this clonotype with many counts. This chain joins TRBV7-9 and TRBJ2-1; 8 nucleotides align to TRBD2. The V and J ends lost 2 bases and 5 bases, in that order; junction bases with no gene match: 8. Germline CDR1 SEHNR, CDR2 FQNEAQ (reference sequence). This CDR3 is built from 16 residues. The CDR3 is CASSLSSGGPNNEQFF. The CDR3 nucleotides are TGTGCCAGCAGCTTATCTTCGGGAGGGCCCAACAATGAGCAGTTCTTC.

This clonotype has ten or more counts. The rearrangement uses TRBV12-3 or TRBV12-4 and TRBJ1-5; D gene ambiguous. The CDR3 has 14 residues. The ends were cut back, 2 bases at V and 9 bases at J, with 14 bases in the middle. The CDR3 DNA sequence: TGTGCCAGCAGTTTAAGGACCGACTCATCGCCCCAGCATTTT. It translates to CASSLRTDSSPQHF.

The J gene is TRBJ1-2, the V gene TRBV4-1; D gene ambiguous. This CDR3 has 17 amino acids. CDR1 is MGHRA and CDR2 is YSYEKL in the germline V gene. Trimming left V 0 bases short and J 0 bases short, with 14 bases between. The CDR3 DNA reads TGCGCCAGCAGCCAAGAATTTTTCGTGGAAACTAACTATGGCTACACCTTC. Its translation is CASSQEFFVETNYGYTF.

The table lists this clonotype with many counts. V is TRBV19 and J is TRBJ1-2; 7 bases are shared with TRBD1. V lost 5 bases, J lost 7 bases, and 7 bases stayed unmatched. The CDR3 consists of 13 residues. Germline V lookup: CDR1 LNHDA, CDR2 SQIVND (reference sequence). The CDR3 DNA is TGTGCCAGTAGTGTCGGGACAGCCATTGGCTACACCTTC. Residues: CASSVGTAIGYTF.

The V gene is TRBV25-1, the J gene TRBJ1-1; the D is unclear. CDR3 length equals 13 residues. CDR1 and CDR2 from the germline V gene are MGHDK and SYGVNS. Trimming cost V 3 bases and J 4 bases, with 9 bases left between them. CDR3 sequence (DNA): TGTGCCAGCAGTGAGACCCCGGGCACTGAAGCTTTCTTT. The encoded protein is CASSETPGTEAFF.

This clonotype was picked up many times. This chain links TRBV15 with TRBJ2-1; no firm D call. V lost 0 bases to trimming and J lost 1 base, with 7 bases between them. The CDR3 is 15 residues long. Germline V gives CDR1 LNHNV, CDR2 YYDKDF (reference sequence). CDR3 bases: TGTGCCACCAGCAGAGAGCTGGGGTCCTACAATGAGCAGTTCTTC. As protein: CATSRELGSYNEQFF.